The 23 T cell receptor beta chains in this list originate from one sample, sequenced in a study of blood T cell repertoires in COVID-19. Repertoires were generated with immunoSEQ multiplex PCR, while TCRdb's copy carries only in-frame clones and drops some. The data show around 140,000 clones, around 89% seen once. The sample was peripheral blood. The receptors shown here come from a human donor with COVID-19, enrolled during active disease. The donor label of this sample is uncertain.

CDR3 nucleotide sequence: TGTGCCAGCAGCTTAAACGGAGGGAGGGGAGAGACCCAGTACTTC. This translates into CASSLNGGRGETQYF. The rearrangement links TRBV7-3 to TRBJ2-5; 7 nucleotides line up with TRBD2. V lost 1 base and J lost 4; bases outside the gene matches: 6. The V gene's germline CDR1 is SGHTA and CDR2 FQGTGA. This CDR3 has 15 amino acids.

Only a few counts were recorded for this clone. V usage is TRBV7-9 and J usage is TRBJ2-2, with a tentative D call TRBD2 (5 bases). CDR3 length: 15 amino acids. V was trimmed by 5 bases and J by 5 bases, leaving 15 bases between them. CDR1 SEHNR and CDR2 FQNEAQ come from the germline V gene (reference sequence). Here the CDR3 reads CASSLGGLRTGELFF. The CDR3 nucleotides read TGTGCCAGCAGCCTAGGCGGGCTGAGAACCGGGGAGCTGTTTTTT. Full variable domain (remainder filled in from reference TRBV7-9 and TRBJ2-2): DTGVSQNPRHKITKRGQNVTFRCDPISEHNRLYWYRQTLGQGPEFLTYFQNEAQLEKSRLLSDRFSAERPKGSFSTLEIQRTEQGDSAMYLCASSLGGLRTGELFFGEGSRLTVL.

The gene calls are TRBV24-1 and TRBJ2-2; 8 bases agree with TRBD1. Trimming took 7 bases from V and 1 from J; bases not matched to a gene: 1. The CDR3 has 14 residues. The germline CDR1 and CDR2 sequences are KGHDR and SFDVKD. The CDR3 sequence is CATRGTGNTGELFF. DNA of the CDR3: TGTGCCACCAGGGGGACAGGGAACACCGGGGAGCTGTTTTTT.

This CDR3 is CASSYPGGPRETQYF. The CDR3 nucleotides read TGTGCCAGCAGCTACCCGGGAGGCCCAAGGGAGACCCAGTACTTC. The V gene is TRBV5-4, the J gene TRBJ2-5; 7 positions agree with TRBD2. The V gene's germline CDR1 is SGHNT and CDR2 YYREEE (reference sequence). The CDR3 has 15 residues. J lost 5 bases, V lost 3 bases, and 10 bases had no gene match.

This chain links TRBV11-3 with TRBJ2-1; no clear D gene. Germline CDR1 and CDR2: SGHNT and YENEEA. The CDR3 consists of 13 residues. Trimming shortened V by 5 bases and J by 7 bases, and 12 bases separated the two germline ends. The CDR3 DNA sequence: TGTGCCAGCAGCCCATCGCCCGGGAATGAGCAGTTCTTC. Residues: CASSPSPGNEQFF.

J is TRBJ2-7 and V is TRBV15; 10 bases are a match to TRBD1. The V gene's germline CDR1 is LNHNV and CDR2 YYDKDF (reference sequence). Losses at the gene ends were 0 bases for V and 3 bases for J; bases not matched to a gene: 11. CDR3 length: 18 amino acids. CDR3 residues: CATSRDALTRTGGYEQYF. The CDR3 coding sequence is TGTGCCACCAGCAGAGATGCACTGACCCGGACAGGGGGCTACGAGCAGTACTTC.

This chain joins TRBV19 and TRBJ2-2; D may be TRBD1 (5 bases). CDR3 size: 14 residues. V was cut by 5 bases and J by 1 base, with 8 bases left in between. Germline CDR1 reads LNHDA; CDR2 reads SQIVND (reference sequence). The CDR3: CASSFDRNTGELFF. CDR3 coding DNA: TGTGCCAGTAGTTTCGACAGGAACACCGGGGAGCTGTTTTTT.

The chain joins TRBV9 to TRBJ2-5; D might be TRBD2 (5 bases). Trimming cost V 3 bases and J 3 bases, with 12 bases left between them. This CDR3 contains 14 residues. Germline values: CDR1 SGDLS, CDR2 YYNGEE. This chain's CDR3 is CASSAGFSEETQYF. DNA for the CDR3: TGTGCCAGCAGCGCGGGGTTCTCGGAAGAGACCCAGTACTTC.

The CDR3 loop is CAPGARGTDTQYF. In DNA, the CDR3 is TGTGCCCCTGGGGCGCGAGGCACAGATACGCAGTATTTT. The rearrangement joins TRBV6-5 to TRBJ2-3; tentatively, D is TRBD1 (5 bases). Trimming stripped 11 bases from V and 1 base from J, with 13 bases between. The CDR3 extends over 13 amino acids. Germline CDR1 MNHEY, CDR2 SVGAGI.

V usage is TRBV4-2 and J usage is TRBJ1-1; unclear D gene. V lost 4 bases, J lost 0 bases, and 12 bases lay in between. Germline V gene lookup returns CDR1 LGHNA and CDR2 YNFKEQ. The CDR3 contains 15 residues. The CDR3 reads CASSPLTAMNTEAFF. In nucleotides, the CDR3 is TGTGCCAGCAGCCCCCTCACAGCCATGAACACTGAAGCTTTCTTT.

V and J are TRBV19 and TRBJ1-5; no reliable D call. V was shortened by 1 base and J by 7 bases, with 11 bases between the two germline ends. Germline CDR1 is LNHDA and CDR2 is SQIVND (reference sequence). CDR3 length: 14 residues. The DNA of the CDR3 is TGTGCCAGTAGTATAGGGTCTCGGGGACAGCCCCAGCATTTT. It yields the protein CASSIGSRGQPQHF.

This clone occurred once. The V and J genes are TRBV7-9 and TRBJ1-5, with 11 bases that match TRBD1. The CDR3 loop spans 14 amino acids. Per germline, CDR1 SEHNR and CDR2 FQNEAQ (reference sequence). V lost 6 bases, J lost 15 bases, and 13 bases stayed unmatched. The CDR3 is CASSLRDRGYLMHF. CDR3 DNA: TGTGCCAGCAGTCTCCGGGACAGGGGGTACTTAATGCATTTT.

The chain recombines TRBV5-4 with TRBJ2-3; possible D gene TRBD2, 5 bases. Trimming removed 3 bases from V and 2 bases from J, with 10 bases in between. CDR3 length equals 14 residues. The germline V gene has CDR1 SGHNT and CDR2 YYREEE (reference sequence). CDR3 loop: CASSSGGDTDTQYF. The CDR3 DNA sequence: TGTGCCAGCAGCTCAGGAGGCGACACAGATACGCAGTATTTT.

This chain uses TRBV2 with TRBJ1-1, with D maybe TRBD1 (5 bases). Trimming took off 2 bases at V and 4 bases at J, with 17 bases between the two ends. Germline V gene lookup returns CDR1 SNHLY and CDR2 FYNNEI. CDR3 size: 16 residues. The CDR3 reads CASSERTTPWGTEAFF. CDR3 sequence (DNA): TGTGCCAGCAGTGAACGGACAACACCCTGGGGCACTGAAGCTTTCTTT.

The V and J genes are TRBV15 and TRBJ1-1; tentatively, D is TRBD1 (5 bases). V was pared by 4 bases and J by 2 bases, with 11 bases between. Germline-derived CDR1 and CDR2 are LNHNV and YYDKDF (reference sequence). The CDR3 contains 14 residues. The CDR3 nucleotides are TGTGCCACCAGCACCCCCCAGGGTAACACTGAAGCTTTCTTT. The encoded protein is CATSTPQGNTEAFF.

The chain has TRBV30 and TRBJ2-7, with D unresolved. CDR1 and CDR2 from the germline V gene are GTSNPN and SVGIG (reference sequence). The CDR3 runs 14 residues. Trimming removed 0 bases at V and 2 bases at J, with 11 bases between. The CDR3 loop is CAWSVPRHPYEQYF. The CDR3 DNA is TGTGCCTGGAGTGTACCGCGACACCCCTACGAGCAGTACTTC.

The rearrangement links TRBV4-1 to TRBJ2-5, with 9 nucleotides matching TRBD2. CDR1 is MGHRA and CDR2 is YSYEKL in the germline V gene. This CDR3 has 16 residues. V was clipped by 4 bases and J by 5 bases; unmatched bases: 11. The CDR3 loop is CASSRGTRGGAETQYF. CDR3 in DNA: TGCGCCAGCAGCCGGGGGACTCGCGGGGGGGCCGAGACCCAGTACTTC.

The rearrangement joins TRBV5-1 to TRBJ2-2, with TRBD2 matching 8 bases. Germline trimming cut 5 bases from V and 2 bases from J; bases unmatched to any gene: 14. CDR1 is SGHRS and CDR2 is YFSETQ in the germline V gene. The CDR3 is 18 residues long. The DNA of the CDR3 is TGCGCCAGCAGTAGGGGCGGCGGGGGGCCGGTCAACACCGGGGAGCTGTTTTTT. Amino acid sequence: CASSRGGGGPVNTGELFF. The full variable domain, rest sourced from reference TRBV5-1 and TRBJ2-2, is KAGVTQTPRYLIKTRGQQVTLSCSPISGHRSVSWYQQTPGQGLQFLFEYFSETQRNKGNFPGRFSGRQFSNSRSEMNVSTLELGDSALYLCASSRGGGGPVNTGELFFGEGSRLTVL.

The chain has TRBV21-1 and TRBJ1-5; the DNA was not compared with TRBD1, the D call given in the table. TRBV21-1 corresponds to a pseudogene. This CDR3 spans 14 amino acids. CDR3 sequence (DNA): TGTGCCAGCAGCAAACAGGGGGCGCCTCAGCCCCAGCATTTT. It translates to CASSKQGAPQPQHF.

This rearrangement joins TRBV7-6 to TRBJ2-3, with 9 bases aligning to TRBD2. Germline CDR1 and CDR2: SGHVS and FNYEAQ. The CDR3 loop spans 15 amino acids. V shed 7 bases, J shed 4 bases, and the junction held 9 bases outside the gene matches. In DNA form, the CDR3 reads TGTGCCAGCAATGCTCGCGGGGGGGCCGCAGATACGCAGTATTTT. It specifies CASNARGGAADTQYF.

CDR3 in DNA: TGTGCCAGCAGCTTGGAACAGTTGAACACCGGGGAGCTGTTTTTT. Translating gives CASSLEQLNTGELFF. The chain joins TRBV5-5 to TRBJ2-2; D gene ambiguous. Germline V gives CDR1 SGHKS, CDR2 YYEKEE (reference sequence). The CDR3 totals 15 residues. V was clipped by 0 bases and J by 1 base, with 7 bases between them.

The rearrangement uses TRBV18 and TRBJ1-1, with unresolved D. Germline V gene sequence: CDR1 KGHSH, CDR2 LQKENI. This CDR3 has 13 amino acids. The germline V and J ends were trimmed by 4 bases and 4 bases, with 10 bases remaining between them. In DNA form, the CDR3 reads TGTGCCAGCTCACGGCGGGAGGGCACTGAAGCTTTCTTT. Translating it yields CASSRREGTEAFF.

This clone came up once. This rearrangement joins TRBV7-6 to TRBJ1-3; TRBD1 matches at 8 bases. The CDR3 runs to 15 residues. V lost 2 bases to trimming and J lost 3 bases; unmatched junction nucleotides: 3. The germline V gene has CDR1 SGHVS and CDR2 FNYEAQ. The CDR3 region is CASSLQGAHGNTIYF. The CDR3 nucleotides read TGTGCCAGCAGCTTACAGGGGGCGCATGGAAACACCATATATTTT.